This TCR beta chain was found in a study of cytomegalovirus exposure and HLA in healthy donors. Findings of the study overall: Subsequent analysis showed first-cohort TCR clusters tending to co-occur in around 130 validation repertoires. Some TCR beta chains (over 150 of them) were listed as cytomegalovirus-associated. Reportedly, cytomegalovirus status was diagnosed with high sensitivity and specificity.

Looked up from germline, CDR1 is MNHEY and CDR2 is SMNVEV (reference sequence). The junction had 7 bases not matched to a gene; V was cut back by 3 bases and J by 7 bases. The CDR3 sequence is 15 residues long. Profiling relied on immunoSEQ multiplex PCR, and the TCRdb table lists in-frame clones only, not all of them. Here the sample spans 100,000 to 150,000 clones, roughly 89% being singletons. Regarding this clone: Its specificity is unknown.

The sample taken for sequencing was PBMCs. The chain recombines TRBV27 with TRBJ2-2; TRBD1 matches 8 bases. The receptor was isolated from a man aged 30 to 39 in good health and CMV-seronegative. The CDR3 DNA sequence: TGTGCCAGCAGTTTTCAGGGGGCGCTAAGCGGGGAGCTGTTTTTT. Encoded protein: CASSFQGALSGELFF.